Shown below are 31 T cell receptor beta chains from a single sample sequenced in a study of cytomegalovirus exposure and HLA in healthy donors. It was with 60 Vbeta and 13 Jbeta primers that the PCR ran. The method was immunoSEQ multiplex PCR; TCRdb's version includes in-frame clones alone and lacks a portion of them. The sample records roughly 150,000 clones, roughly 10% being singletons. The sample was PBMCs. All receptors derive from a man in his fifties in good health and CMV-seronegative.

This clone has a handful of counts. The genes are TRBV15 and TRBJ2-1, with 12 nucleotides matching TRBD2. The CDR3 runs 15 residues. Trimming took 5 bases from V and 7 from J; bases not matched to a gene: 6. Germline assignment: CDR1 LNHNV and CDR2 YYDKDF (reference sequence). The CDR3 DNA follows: TGTGCCACCAGCGAGACTAGCGGGGGTCGGAATGAGCAGTTCTTC. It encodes CATSETSGGRNEQFF.

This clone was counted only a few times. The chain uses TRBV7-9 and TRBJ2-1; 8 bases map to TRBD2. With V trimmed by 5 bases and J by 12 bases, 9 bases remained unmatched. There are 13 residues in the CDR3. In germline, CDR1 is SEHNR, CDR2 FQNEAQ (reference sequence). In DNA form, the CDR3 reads TGTGCCAGCAGCCAAAACCAAGGGACTAGGCAGTTCTTC. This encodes CASSQNQGTRQFF.

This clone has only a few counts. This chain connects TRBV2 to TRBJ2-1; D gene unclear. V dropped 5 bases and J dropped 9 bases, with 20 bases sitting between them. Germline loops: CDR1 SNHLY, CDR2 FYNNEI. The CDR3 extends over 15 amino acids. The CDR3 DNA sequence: TGTGCCAGCAGTTATATCCAAAGACTCCTGGGTGAGCAGTTCTTC. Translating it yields CASSYIQRLLGEQFF. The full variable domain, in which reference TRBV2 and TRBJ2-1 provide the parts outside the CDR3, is EPEVTQTPSHQVTQMGQEVILRCVPISNHLYFYWYRQILGQKVEFLVSFYNNEISEKSEIFDDQFSVERPDGSNFTLKIRSTKLEDSAMYFCASSYIQRLLGEQFFGPGTRLTVL.

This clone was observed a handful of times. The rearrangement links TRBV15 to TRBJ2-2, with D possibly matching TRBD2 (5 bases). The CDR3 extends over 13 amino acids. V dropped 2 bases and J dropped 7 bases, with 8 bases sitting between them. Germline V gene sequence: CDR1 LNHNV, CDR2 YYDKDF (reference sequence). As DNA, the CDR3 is TGTGCCACCAGCAGACCTGGAGGCGGGGAGCTGTTTTTT. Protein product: CATSRPGGGELFF.

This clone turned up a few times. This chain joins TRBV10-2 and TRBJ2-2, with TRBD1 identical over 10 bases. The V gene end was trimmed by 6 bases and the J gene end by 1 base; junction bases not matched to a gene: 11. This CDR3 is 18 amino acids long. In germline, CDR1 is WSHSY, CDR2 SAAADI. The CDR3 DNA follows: TGCGCCAGCAGAGACCTCGTAGACAGGGGGCTGAACACCGGGGAGCTGTTTTTT. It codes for CASRDLVDRGLNTGELFF.

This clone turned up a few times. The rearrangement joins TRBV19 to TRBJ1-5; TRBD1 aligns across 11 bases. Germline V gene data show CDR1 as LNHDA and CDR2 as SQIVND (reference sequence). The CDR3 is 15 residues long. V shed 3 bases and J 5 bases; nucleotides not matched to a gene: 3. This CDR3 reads CASSIRTGGHQPQHF. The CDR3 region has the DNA TGTGCCAGTAGTATTCGGACAGGGGGCCATCAGCCCCAGCATTTT.

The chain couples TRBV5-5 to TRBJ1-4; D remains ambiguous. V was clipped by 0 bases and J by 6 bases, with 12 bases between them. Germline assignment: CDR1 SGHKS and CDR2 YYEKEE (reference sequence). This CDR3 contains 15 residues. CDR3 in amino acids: CASSLDGLPDEKLFF. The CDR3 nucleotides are TGTGCCAGCAGCTTGGACGGGTTGCCTGATGAAAAACTGTTTTTT.

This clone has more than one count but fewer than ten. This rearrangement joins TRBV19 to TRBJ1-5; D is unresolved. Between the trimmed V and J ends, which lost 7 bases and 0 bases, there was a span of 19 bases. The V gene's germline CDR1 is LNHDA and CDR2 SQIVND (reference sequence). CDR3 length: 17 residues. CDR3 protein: CASTVPSAPTSNQPQHF. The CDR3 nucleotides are TGTGCCAGTACTGTGCCTAGCGCTCCTACTAGCAATCAGCCCCAGCATTTT.

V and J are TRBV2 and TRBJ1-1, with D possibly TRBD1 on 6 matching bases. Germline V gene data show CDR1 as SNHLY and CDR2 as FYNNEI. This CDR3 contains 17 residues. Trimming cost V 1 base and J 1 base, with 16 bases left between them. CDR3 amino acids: CASSEGRIGGWNTEAFF. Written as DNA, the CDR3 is TGTGCCAGCAGTGAAGGGAGAATAGGGGGATGGAACACTGAAGCTTTCTTT. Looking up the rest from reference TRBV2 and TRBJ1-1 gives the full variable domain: EPEVTQTPSHQVTQMGQEVILRCVPISNHLYFYWYRQILGQKVEFLVSFYNNEISEKSEIFDDQFSVERPDGSNFTLKIRSTKLEDSAMYFCASSEGRIGGWNTEAFFGQGTRLTVV.

In DNA, the CDR3 is TGCGCCAGCCGATGGGGAGGGGCAGAGACCCAGTACTTC. It codes for CASRWGGAETQYF. J is TRBJ2-5 and V is TRBV10-2; 7 nucleotides agree with TRBD2. The CDR3 spans 13 residues. CDR1 WSHSY and CDR2 SAAADI come from the germline V gene. J was trimmed by 4 bases and V by 8 bases; bases with no gene match: 7.

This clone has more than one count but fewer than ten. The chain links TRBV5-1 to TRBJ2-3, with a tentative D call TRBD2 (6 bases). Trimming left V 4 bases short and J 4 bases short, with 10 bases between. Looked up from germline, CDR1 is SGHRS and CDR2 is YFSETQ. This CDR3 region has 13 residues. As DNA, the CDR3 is TGCGCCAGCAGCGCAGGGACTTCAGATACGCAGTATTTT. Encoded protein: CASSAGTSDTQYF.

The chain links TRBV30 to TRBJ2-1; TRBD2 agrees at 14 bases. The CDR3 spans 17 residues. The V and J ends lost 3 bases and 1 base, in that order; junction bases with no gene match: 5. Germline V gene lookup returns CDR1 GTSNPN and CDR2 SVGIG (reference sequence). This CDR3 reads CAWRGTSGSGSYNEQFF. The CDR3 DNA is TGTGCCTGGAGGGGGACTAGCGGGAGTGGATCCTACAATGAGCAGTTCTTC.

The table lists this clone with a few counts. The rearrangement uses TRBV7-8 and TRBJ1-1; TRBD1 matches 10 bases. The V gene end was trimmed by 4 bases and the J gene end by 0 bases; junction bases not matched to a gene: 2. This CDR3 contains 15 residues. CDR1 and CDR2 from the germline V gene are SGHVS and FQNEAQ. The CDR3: CASSWGQGLNTEAFF. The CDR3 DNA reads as TGTGCCAGCAGCTGGGGACAGGGGTTGAACACTGAAGCTTTCTTT.

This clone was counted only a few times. CDR3 sequence (DNA): TGTGCCAGCAGCTGGCGGGGACCAGCAACTAATGAAAAACTGTTTTTT. It specifies CASSWRGPATNEKLFF. This sequence joins TRBV7-8 and TRBJ1-4, with D possibly being TRBD1 (5 bases). Germline CDR1 and CDR2: SGHVS and FQNEAQ. The CDR3 sequence is 16 residues long. Trimming cost V 4 bases and J 0 bases, with 12 bases left between them.

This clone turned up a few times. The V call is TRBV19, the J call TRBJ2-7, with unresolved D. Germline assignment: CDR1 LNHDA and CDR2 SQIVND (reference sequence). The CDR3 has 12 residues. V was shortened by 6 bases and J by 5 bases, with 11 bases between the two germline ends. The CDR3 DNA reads TGTGCCAGTAGCTCAAGGAGAGACGAGCAGTACTTC. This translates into CASSSRRDEQYF.

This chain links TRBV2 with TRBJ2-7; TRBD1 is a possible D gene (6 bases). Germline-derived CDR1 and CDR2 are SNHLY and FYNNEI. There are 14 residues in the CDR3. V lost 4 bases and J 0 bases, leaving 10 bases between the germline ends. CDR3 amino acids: CASSGTVSSYEQYF. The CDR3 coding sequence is TGTGCCAGCAGTGGGACAGTGTCCTCCTACGAGCAGTACTTC.

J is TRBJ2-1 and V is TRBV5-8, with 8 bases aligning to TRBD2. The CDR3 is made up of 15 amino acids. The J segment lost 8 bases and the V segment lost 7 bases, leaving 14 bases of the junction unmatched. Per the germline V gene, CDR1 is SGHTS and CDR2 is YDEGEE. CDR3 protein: CASCPASGGVDEQFF. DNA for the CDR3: TGTGCCAGCTGCCCTGCGTCGGGAGGGGTCGATGAGCAGTTCTTC.

The chain's CDR3 is CASSRTGGREKLFF. The CDR3 nucleotides read TGTGCCAGCAGCCGGACAGGGGGTCGTGAAAAACTGTTTTTT. The genes are TRBV6-5 and TRBJ1-4; 10 bases are a match to TRBD1. Germline CDR1 and CDR2: MNHEY and SVGAGI. The CDR3 has 14 amino acids. V gave up 6 bases and J gave up 7 bases; unmatched junction bases: 5.

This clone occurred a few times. The CDR3 nucleotides read TGCGCCAGCAGCTTGGTGGTAGCGGGGGCGAGCTCCTACGAGCAGTACTTC. It codes for CASSLVVAGASSYEQYF. This sequence joins TRBV5-1 and TRBJ2-7, with 9 bases identical to TRBD2. CDR3 length equals 17 residues. V shed 0 bases and J 0 bases; nucleotides not matched to a gene: 7. The germline CDR1 and CDR2 sequences are SGHRS and YFSETQ.

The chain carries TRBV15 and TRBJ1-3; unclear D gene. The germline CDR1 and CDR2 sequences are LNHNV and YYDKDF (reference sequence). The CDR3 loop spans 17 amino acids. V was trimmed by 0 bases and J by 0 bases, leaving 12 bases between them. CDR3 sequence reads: CATSRDMVPSSGNTIYF. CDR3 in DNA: TGTGCCACCAGCAGAGATATGGTCCCGAGCTCTGGAAACACCATATATTTT.

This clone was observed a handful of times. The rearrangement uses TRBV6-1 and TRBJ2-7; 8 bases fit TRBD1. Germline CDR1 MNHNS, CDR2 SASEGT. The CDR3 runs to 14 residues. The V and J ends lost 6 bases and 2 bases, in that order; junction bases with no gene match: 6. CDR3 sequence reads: CASRPTGVPYEQYF. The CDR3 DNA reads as TGTGCCAGCAGGCCGACAGGGGTCCCCTACGAGCAGTACTTC.

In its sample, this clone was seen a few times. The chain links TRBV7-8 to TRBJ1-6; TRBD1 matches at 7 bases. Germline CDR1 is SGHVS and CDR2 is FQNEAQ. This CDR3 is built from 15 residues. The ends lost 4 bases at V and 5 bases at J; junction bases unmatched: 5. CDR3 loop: CASSSQGRDNSPLHF. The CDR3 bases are TGTGCCAGCAGCTCACAGGGGCGGGATAATTCACCCCTCCACTTT.

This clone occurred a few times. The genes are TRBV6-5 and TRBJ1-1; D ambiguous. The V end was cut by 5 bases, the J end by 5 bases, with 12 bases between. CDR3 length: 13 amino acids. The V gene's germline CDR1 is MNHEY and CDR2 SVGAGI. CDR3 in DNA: TGTGCCAGCAGTGAAACTAGGGCGACTGAAGCTTTCTTT. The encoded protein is CASSETRATEAFF.

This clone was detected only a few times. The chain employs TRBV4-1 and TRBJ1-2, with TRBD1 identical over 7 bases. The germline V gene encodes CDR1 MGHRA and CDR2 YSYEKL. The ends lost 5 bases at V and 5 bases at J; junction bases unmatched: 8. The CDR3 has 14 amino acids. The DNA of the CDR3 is TGCGCCAGCAGCGCTGGGACAGAAGTTTATGGCTACACCTTC. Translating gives CASSAGTEVYGYTF.

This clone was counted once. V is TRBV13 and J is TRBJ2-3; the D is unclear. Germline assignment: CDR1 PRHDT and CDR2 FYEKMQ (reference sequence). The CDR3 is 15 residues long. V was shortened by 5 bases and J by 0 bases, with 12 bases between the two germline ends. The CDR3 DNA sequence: TGTGCCAGCAGCGTTATTAATCCTAGCACAGATACGCAGTATTTT. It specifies CASSVINPSTDTQYF.

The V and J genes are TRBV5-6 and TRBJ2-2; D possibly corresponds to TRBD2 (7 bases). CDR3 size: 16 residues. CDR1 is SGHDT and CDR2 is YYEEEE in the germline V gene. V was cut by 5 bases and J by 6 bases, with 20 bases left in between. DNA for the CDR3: TGTGCCAGCAGGGGGGGGCGGCTAGCTAGCCCCGGGGAGCTGTTTTTT. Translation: CASRGGRLASPGELFF.

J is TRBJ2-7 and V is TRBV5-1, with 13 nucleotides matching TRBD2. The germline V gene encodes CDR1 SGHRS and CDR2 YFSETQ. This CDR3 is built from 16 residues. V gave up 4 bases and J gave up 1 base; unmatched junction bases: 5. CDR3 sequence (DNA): TGCGCCAGCAGCACGGGACTAGCGGGACCTTCCTACGAGCAGTACTTC. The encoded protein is CASSTGLAGPSYEQYF.

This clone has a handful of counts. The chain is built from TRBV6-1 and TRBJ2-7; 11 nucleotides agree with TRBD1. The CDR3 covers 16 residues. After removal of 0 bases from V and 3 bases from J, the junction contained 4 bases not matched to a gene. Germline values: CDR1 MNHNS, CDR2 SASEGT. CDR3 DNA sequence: TGTGCCAGCAGTGAAGCCTGGGGGACAGGGGGCTACGAGCAGTACTTC. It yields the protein CASSEAWGTGGYEQYF.

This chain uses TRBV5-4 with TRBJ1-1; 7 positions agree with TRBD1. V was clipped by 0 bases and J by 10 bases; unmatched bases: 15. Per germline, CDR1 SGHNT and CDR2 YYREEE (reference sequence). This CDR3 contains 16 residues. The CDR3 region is CASSLGTDRPFGGAFF. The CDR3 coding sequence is TGTGCCAGCAGCTTGGGTACGGACAGGCCTTTCGGTGGAGCTTTCTTT.

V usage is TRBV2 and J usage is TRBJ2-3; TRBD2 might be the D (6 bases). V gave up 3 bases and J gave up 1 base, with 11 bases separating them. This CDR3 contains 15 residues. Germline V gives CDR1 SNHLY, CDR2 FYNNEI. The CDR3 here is CASSDERVRTDTQYF. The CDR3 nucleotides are TGTGCCAGCAGTGACGAGCGGGTGCGCACAGATACGCAGTATTTT.

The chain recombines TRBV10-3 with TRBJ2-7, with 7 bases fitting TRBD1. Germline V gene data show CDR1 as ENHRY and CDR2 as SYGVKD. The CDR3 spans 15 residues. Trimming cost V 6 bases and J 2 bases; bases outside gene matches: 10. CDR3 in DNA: TGTGCCATCAGAGCCGGACAGGTTGGGGCCTACGAGCAGTACTTC. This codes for CAIRAGQVGAYEQYF.